This T cell receptor (beta chain) was captured by sequencing in a study of blood T cells in healthy people across ages. Using a J-beta primer mix together with a sample-barcoded 5' primer, a second PCR was run for roughly 7 to 12 cycles. TCRdb ran MiXCR on the 5' RACE reads and lists one entry per CDR3 protein. The sample lists roughly 1.5 million distinct CDR3 sequences, under 55% occurring once. Trimming took off 10 bases at V and 1 base at J, with 17 bases between the two ends. CDR1 is LGHDT, CDR2 YNNKEL, per germline (reference sequence). This CDR3 has 15 residues. Sequenced material: blood. The source is a woman aged 18 to 35 in good health. The V call is TRBV3-1, the J call TRBJ2-4; D gene ambiguous. The CDR3 region has the DNA TGTGCCACCCCTCGACTCCGCAGTGCCAAAAACATTCAGTACTTC. This translates into CATPRLRSAKNIQYF.